The 32 T cell receptor beta chains given below trace back to one sample, sequenced in a study of T cell repertoires in cytomegalovirus infection. No antigen is known for these receptors. MiXCR, applied by TCRdb to the reads, yields one record per CDR3 protein. The top ten clones hold approximately 41% of a sample with 110,000 or so distinct CDR3 sequences, 30% of them seen once. The source was CD8+ T cells from cultured PBMCs, collected from culture after CMV antigen stimulation. These receptors originate from a human donor in good health (CMV status not recorded). Some clones in this sample may be carry-over from other donors' samples.

The genes are TRBV7-8 and TRBJ1-1; 10 bases line up with TRBD1. Germline values: CDR1 SGHVS, CDR2 FQNEAQ. V lost 0 bases, J lost 6 bases, and 7 bases stayed unmatched. This CDR3 is 16 amino acids long. The CDR3 spells CASSLARTGGDAEAFF. CDR3 in DNA: TGTGCCAGCAGCTTAGCGAGGACAGGGGGAGATGCTGAAGCTTTCTTT.

The chain has TRBV4-3 and TRBJ2-5; TRBD1 might be the D (6 bases). The CDR3 has 15 amino acids. The germline V gene has CDR1 LGHNA and CDR2 YSLEER. The V end lost 0 bases, the J end lost 2 bases, and 10 bases lay between the germline ends. The CDR3 loop reads CASSQEIGGQETQYF. In nucleotides, the CDR3 is TGCGCCAGCAGCCAAGAGATAGGGGGACAAGAGACCCAGTACTTC.

The CDR3 loop reads CSASSGLAGGAYEQYF. CDR3 DNA: TGCAGTGCTAGTTCTGGACTAGCGGGGGGCGCCTACGAGCAGTACTTC. The chain links TRBV20-1 to TRBJ2-7, with 14 bases aligning to TRBD2. V lost 3 bases to trimming and J lost 2 bases; unmatched junction nucleotides: 6. Germline V gene lookup returns CDR1 DFQATT and CDR2 SNEGSKA (reference sequence). The CDR3 is 16 amino acids.

Many counts were recorded for this clonotype. This rearrangement joins TRBV6-2 or TRBV6-3 to TRBJ2-2; TRBD1 is a possible D gene (5 bases). The CDR3 contains 14 residues. V was trimmed by 7 bases and J by 3 bases, leaving 12 bases between them. Germline CDR1 is MNHEY and CDR2 is SVGEGT. The CDR3 coding sequence is TGTGCCAGCAACCAGGGTCCGTACACCGGGGAGCTGTTTTTT. Translation gives CASNQGPYTGELFF.

V usage is TRBV7-6 and J usage is TRBJ2-5; D assignment may be TRBD1 or TRBD2 (5 bases each). Trimming pared 0 bases from V and 1 base from J, leaving 15 bases between. Germline V gene lookup returns CDR1 SGHVS and CDR2 FNYEAQ. The CDR3 is 17 residues long. The CDR3 coding sequence is TGTGCCAGCAGCTTAGCGCTTCCCGGGGCCCGCCAAGAGACCCAGTACTTC. This encodes CASSLALPGARQETQYF.

The sample holds a few counts of this clonotype. The V and J genes are TRBV7-6 and TRBJ2-7; TRBD1 matches at 9 bases. J gave up 7 bases and V 5 bases, and 12 bases lay outside the gene matches. The V gene's germline CDR1 is SGHVS and CDR2 FNYEAQ. The CDR3 has 15 amino acids. This chain's CDR3 is CASSISTGTGKEQYF. The CDR3 nucleotides are TGTGCCAGCAGCATAAGCACGGGGACAGGGAAGGAGCAGTACTTC.

V is TRBV6-5 and J is TRBJ1-4; 7 bases fit TRBD1. The CDR3 contains 14 residues. V lost 6 bases to trimming and J lost 7 bases; unmatched junction nucleotides: 8. Germline CDR1 is MNHEY and CDR2 is SVGAGI. The CDR3 is CASRKQGSGEKLFF. CDR3 nucleotide sequence: TGTGCCAGCAGAAAACAGGGGTCAGGTGAAAAACTGTTTTTT.

This clonotype turned up a few times. This sequence joins TRBV6-2 or TRBV6-3 and TRBJ1-2; TRBD1 might be the D (5 bases). Between the trimmed V and J ends, which lost 1 base and 7 bases, there was a span of 7 bases. This CDR3 has 12 residues. Looked up from germline, CDR1 is MNHEY and CDR2 is SVGEGT. The CDR3 protein is CASSYWGSGYTF. In nucleotides, the CDR3 is TGTGCCAGCAGTTACTGGGGCTCTGGCTACACCTTC.

The CDR3 DNA reads TGTGCCAGCAGCTTACTAGCAGATAGCACAGATACGCAGTATTTT. Residues: CASSLLADSTDTQYF. This sequence joins TRBV5-4 and TRBJ2-3; D may be TRBD2 (6 bases). Germline CDR1 SGHNT, CDR2 YYREEE (reference sequence). Deletions cut 2 bases from V and 0 bases from J, with 10 bases between. This CDR3 spans 15 amino acids.

The CDR3 reads CASSWSVGEADTQYF. The CDR3 bases are TGTGCCAGTTCATGGTCGGTGGGTGAGGCAGATACGCAGTATTTT. The chain links TRBV19 to TRBJ2-3; D unclear. This CDR3 has 15 residues. Germline CDR1 and CDR2: LNHDA and SQIVND (reference sequence). V lost 8 bases, J lost 4 bases, and 19 bases lay in between.

The chain recombines TRBV7-6 with TRBJ2-2, with a weak D call TRBD1 (7 bases). Germline CDR1 SGHVS, CDR2 FNYEAQ. Trimming removed 4 bases at V and 0 bases at J, with 15 bases between. The length of the CDR3 is 17 residues. The CDR3 nucleotides are TGTGCCAGCAGCTACCCAGGGGGGCCCGCGAACACCGGGGAGCTGTTTTTT. Protein product: CASSYPGGPANTGELFF. Full variable domain (remainder filled in from reference TRBV7-6 and TRBJ2-2): GAGVSQSPRYKVTKRGQDVALRCDPISGHVSLYWYRQALGQGPEFLTYFNYEAQQDKSGLPNDRFSAERPEGSISTLTIQRTEQRDSAMYRCASSYPGGPANTGELFFGEGSRLTVL.

This clonotype was detected once. V usage is TRBV6-8 and J usage is TRBJ1-5, with D perhaps matching TRBD1 (6 bases). V lost 5 bases and J lost 5, with 19 bases in between. Germline V gene data show CDR1 as MNHGY and CDR2 as SAAAGT. The CDR3 is 16 amino acids. The CDR3 is CASSNRPSGGDQPQHF. The CDR3 bases are TGTGCCAGCAGTAACCGCCCTTCGGGGGGCGATCAGCCCCAGCATTTT.

This rearrangement joins TRBV27 to TRBJ2-7; 10 nucleotides match TRBD2. Germline V gene sequence: CDR1 MNHEY, CDR2 SMNVEV (reference sequence). There are 15 residues in the CDR3. J was trimmed by 6 bases and V by 5 bases; bases with no gene match: 10. This CDR3 reads CASSLLAGAVSEQYF. CDR3 nucleotide sequence: TGTGCCAGCAGTCTTCTAGCGGGGGCCGTCTCCGAGCAGTACTTC.

This clonotype was observed a handful of times. The chain combines TRBV11-2 with TRBJ2-2; D remains unclear. The CDR3 runs to 12 residues. The V end lost 4 bases, the J end lost 3 bases, and 3 bases lay between the germline ends. Germline V lookup: CDR1 SGHAT, CDR2 FQNNGV. The CDR3 is CASSSHTGELFF. The CDR3 bases are TGTGCCAGCAGCTCTCACACCGGGGAGCTGTTTTTT.

This CDR3 reads CASTPRADRGVYEQYF. The CDR3 nucleotides read TGTGCCAGCACCCCAAGGGCGGACAGGGGGGTCTACGAGCAGTACTTC. The V call is TRBV7-3, the J call TRBJ2-7, with TRBD1 matching over 10 bases. Germline-derived CDR1 and CDR2 are SGHTA and FQGTGA. J was trimmed by 3 bases and V by 7 bases; bases with no gene match: 12. The CDR3 runs 16 residues.

This sequence joins TRBV4-2 and TRBJ1-3; the D is unclear. From germline, CDR1 is LGHNA and CDR2 YNFKEQ. The V and J ends lost 0 bases and 4 bases respectively, with 7 bases between them. The CDR3 sequence is 14 residues long. The CDR3, as DNA: TGTGCCAGCAGCCAAGATATAATCGGAAACACCATATATTTT. This sequence encodes CASSQDIIGNTIYF.

This clonotype is classed as medium-sized. Mismatch with germline at one junction end may stem from a read error. The chain employs TRBV7-2 and TRBJ1-1; possibly TRBD1 for D (6 bases). The germline CDR1 and CDR2 sequences are SGHTA and FQGNSA. The CDR3 is made up of 15 amino acids. This CDR3 is CASSVAGTPNTEAFF. CDR3 nucleotides: TGTGCCAGCAGCGTAGCGGGGACACCGAACACTGAAGCTTTCTTT.

CDR3 nucleotide sequence: TGTGCCAGCAGCTTAGCTGGGACTAGCGGAGAAGAGACCCAGTACTTC. Translated, it gives CASSLAGTSGEETQYF. This chain joins TRBV7-9 and TRBJ2-5, with TRBD2 matching 11 bases. V was pared by 0 bases and J by 3 bases, with 3 bases of the junction left unmatched. The CDR3 spans 16 residues. Germline V gene lookup returns CDR1 SEHNR and CDR2 FQNEAQ (reference sequence).

Only a few counts were recorded for this clonotype. The chain has TRBV7-6 and TRBJ1-1; D call uncertain. Trimming cost V 0 bases and J 3 bases, with 5 bases left between them. The germline CDR1 and CDR2 sequences are SGHVS and FNYEAQ. The CDR3 has 13 amino acids. CDR3: CASSLALYTEAFF. CDR3 nucleotide sequence: TGTGCCAGCAGCTTAGCGCTTTACACTGAAGCTTTCTTT.

This clonotype has ten or more counts. CDR3 sequence (DNA): TGTGCCAGCAGTTTGAGCCCCAGCACTGAAGCTTTCTTT. Amino acid sequence: CASSLSPSTEAFF. This chain joins TRBV6-6 and TRBJ1-1; the D is unclear. Trimming took 4 bases from V and 4 from J, leaving 10 bases between them. CDR1 is MNHNY and CDR2 is SVGAGI in the germline V gene (reference sequence). CDR3 size: 13 residues.

J is TRBJ2-3 and V is TRBV6-6, with 8 bases aligning to TRBD1. Germline V lookup: CDR1 MNHNY, CDR2 SVGAGI (reference sequence). The V gene end was trimmed by 2 bases and the J gene end by 5 bases; junction bases not matched to a gene: 3. This CDR3 region has 14 residues. DNA of the CDR3: TGTGCCAGCAGTTACCGGGGACAGGAAGATACGCAGTATTTT. It is translated as CASSYRGQEDTQYF.

This clonotype was picked up many times. V is TRBV19 and J is TRBJ1-1; 7 bases fit TRBD1. The CDR3 consists of 17 residues. Trimming removed 5 bases from V and 0 bases from J; junction bases left unmatched: 12. From germline, CDR1 is LNHDA and CDR2 SQIVND (reference sequence). CDR3 coding DNA: TGTGCCAGTAGTGCTCGTAGGACAGGAACCGTGAACACTGAAGCTTTCTTT. This sequence encodes CASSARRTGTVNTEAFF.

The chain has TRBV4-1 and TRBJ1-5; D not certain. CDR3 length: 13 amino acids. V dropped 4 bases and J dropped 8 bases, with 12 bases sitting between them. Per germline, CDR1 MGHRA and CDR2 YSYEKL. The CDR3 coding sequence is TGCGCCAGCAGCCCCGCGGTGCGCGAGCCCCAGCATTTT. Amino acid sequence: CASSPAVREPQHF.

This clonotype has ten or more counts. V is TRBV24-1 and J is TRBJ1-2; 9 nucleotides agree with TRBD1. Germline trimming cut 3 bases from V and 4 bases from J; bases unmatched to any gene: 2. The CDR3 is 14 residues long. From germline, CDR1 is KGHDR and CDR2 SFDVKD. In DNA form, the CDR3 reads TGTGCCACCAGTGATAAGGACAGGGGCTATGGCTACACCTTC. It codes for CATSDKDRGYGYTF.

The chain joins TRBV2 to TRBJ1-1, with 7 bases lining up with TRBD1. J was trimmed by 1 base and V by 7 bases; bases with no gene match: 6. Germline V lookup: CDR1 SNHLY, CDR2 FYNNEI. The CDR3 loop spans 14 amino acids. CDR3 region: CASTVRGRNTEAFF. The DNA for the CDR3 is TGTGCCAGCACGGTTAGGGGGCGGAACACTGAAGCTTTCTTT.

This clonotype was picked up many times. This rearrangement joins TRBV28 to TRBJ1-1, with D possibly TRBD1 on 5 matching bases. The germline gives CDR1 MDHEN, CDR2 SYDVKM. Trimming removed 2 bases from V and 0 bases from J, with 19 bases in between. The CDR3 totals 18 residues. The CDR3 DNA reads as TGTGCCAGCAGTTTAACTACTTATCGGGGGGGAGTGAACACTGAAGCTTTCTTT. It translates to CASSLTTYRGGVNTEAFF.

V is TRBV20-1 and J is TRBJ1-5; D gene uncertain. Germline assignment: CDR1 DFQATT and CDR2 SNEGSKA (reference sequence). Between the trimmed V and J ends, which lost 3 bases and 0 bases, there was a span of 12 bases. The CDR3 sequence is 15 residues long. The CDR3 DNA reads TGCAGTGCTAGTAGACCCCCCCTTAGCAATCAGCCCCAGCATTTT. As protein: CSASRPPLSNQPQHF.

This clonotype has only a few counts. The chain employs TRBV7-8 and TRBJ2-3; possibly TRBD1 or TRBD2 for D (5 bases each). Trimming pared 5 bases from V and 6 bases from J, leaving 18 bases between. Germline CDR1 reads SGHVS; CDR2 reads FQNEAQ. This CDR3 has 15 residues. The CDR3 sequence is CASSQGPQGSDTQYF. CDR3 nucleotides: TGTGCCAGCAGCCAGGGACCCCAGGGTAGTGATACGCAGTATTTT.

Ten or more counts support this clonotype. J is TRBJ2-5 and V is TRBV7-2; 8 nucleotides align to TRBD1. The germline V gene encodes CDR1 SGHTA and CDR2 FQGNSA. The CDR3 totals 15 residues. V shed 4 bases, J shed 3 bases, and the junction held 7 bases outside the gene matches. The DNA for the CDR3 is TGTGCCAGCAGCTACAACGGACAGGGAAAAGAGACCCAGTACTTC. Translated, it gives CASSYNGQGKETQYF.

The V call is TRBV4-1, the J call TRBJ1-3; D perhaps matches TRBD1 (6 bases). The CDR3 contains 16 residues. Germline V lookup: CDR1 MGHRA, CDR2 YSYEKL. The V and J ends lost 0 bases and 1 base respectively, with 10 bases between them. CDR3 sequence (DNA): TGCGCCAGCAGCCAAGATGAGGGGGGATCTGGAAACACCATATATTTT. Translated, it gives CASSQDEGGSGNTIYF.

CDR3 sequence reads: CSVEQEDSSYGYTF. The CDR3 nucleotides are TGCAGCGTTGAACAAGAGGACAGTAGCTATGGCTACACCTTC. This chain connects TRBV29-1 to TRBJ1-2, with D possibly matching TRBD1 (6 bases). Germline values: CDR1 SQVTM, CDR2 ANQGSEA. The CDR3 is 14 amino acids. V was cut by 2 bases and J by 4 bases, with 14 bases left in between.

CDR3 sequence: CASSPGQHYEQYF. CDR3 DNA sequence: TGTGCCAGCAGCCCTGGACAACACTACGAGCAGTACTTC. The chain joins TRBV7-6 to TRBJ2-7, with a tentative D call TRBD1 (5 bases). CDR1 is SGHVS and CDR2 is FNYEAQ in the germline V gene. The CDR3 runs 13 residues. Trimming shortened V by 5 bases and J by 3 bases, and 11 bases separated the two germline ends.